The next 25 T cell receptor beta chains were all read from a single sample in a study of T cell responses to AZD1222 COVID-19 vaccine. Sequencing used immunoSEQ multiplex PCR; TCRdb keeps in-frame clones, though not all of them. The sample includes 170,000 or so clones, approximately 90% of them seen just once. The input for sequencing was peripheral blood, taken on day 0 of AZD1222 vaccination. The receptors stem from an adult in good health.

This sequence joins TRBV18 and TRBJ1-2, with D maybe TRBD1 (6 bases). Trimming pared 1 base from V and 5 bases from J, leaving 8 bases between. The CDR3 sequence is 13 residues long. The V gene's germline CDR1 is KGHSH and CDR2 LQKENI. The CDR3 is CASSPRGPYGYTF. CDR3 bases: TGTGCCAGCTCACCACGGGGGCCTTATGGCTACACCTTC.

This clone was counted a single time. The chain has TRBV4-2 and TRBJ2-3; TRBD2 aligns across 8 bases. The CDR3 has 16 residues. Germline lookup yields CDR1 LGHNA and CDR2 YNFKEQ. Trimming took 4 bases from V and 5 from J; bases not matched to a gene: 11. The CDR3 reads CASSRWGTRGGDTQYF. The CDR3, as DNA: TGTGCCAGCAGCCGTTGGGGGACTAGGGGGGGAGATACGCAGTATTTT.

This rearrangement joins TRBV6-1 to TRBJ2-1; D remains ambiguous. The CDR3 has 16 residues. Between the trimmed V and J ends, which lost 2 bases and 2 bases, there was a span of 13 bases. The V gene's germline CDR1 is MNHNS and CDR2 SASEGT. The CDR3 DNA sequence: TGTGCCAGCAGTGAAAACTTTTGGCCTCCCTACAATGAGCAGTTCTTC. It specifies CASSENFWPPYNEQFF.

CDR3 nucleotide sequence: TGCGCCAGCAGCCCTGACACAATCTATGGCTACACCTTC. Translating gives CASSPDTIYGYTF. The J gene is TRBJ1-2, the V gene TRBV5-1; D gene ambiguous. CDR1 is SGHRS and CDR2 is YFSETQ in the germline V gene. This CDR3 is built from 13 residues. V lost 4 bases, J lost 4 bases, and 11 bases lay in between. The whole variable domain, remainder taken from reference TRBV5-1 and TRBJ1-2, is KAGVTQTPRYLIKTRGQQVTLSCSPISGHRSVSWYQQTPGQGLQFLFEYFSETQRNKGNFPGRFSGRQFSNSRSEMNVSTLELGDSALYLCASSPDTIYGYTFGSGTRLTVV.

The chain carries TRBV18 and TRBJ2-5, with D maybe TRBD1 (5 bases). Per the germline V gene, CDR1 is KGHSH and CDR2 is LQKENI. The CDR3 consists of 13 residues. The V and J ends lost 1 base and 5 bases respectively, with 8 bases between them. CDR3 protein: CASSPRRDETQYF. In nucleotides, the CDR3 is TGTGCCAGCTCACCACGCAGGGATGAGACCCAGTACTTC. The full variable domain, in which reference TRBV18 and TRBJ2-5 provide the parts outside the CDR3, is NAGVMQNPRHLVRRRGQEARLRCSPMKGHSHVYWYRQLPEEGLKFMVYLQKENIIDESGMPKERFSAEFPKEGPSILRIQQVVRGDSAAYFCASSPRRDETQYFGPGTRLLVL.

This chain's CDR3 is CASSLGPSLTNEKLFF. DNA for the CDR3: TGCGCCAGCAGCCTGGGCCCTTCCTTGACTAATGAAAAACTGTTTTTT. This chain connects TRBV5-1 to TRBJ1-4, with unresolved D. The CDR3 loop spans 16 amino acids. Germline V lookup: CDR1 SGHRS, CDR2 YFSETQ. The ends were cut back, 4 bases at V and 2 bases at J, with 15 bases in the middle.

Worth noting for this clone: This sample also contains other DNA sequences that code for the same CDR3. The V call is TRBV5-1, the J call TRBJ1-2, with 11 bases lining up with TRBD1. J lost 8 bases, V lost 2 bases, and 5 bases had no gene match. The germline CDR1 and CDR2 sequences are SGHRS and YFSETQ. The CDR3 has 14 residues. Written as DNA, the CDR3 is TGCGCCAGCAGCTTAGGACAGGGGGCAGGAGGCTACACCTTC. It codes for CASSLGQGAGGYTF.

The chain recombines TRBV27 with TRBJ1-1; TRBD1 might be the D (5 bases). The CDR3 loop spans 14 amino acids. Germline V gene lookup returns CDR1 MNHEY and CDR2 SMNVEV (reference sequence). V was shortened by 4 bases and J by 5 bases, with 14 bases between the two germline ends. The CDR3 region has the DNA TGTGCCAGCAGTTCCCAGGGTAAAAGGACTGAAGCTTTCTTT. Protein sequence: CASSSQGKRTEAFF.

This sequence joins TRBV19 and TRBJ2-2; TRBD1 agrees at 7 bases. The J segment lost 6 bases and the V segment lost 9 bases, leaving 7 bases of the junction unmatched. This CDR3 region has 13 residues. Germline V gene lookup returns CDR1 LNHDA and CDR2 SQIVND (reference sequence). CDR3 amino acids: CASGGQVPGELFF. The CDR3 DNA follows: TGTGCCAGCGGAGGACAGGTCCCCGGGGAGCTGTTTTTT.

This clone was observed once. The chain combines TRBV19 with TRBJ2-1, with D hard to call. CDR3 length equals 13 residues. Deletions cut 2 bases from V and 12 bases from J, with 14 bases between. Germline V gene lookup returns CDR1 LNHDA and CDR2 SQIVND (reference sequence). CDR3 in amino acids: CASSILGQSRQFF. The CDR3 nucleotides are TGTGCCAGTAGTATATTAGGTCAAAGCCGGCAGTTCTTC.

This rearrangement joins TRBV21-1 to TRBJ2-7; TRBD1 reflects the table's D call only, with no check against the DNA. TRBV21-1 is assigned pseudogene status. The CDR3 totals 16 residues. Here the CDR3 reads CASSKRGRGQSYEQYF. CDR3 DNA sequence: TGTGCCAGCAGCAAAAGGGGCAGGGGGCAATCCTACGAGCAGTACTTC.

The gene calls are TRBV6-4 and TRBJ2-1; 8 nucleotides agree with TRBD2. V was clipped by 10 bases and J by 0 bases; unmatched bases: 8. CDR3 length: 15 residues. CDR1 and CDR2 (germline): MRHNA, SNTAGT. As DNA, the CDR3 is TGTGCCAACTTTAGGGCGGGAGGCTCCTACAATGAGCAGTTCTTC. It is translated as CANFRAGGSYNEQFF.

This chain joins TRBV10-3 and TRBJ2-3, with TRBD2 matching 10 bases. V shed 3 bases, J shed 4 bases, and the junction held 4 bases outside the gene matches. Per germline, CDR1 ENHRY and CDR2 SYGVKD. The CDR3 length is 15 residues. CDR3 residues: CAISDASGRADTQYF. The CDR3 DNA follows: TGTGCCATCAGTGACGCTAGCGGGAGAGCAGATACGCAGTATTTT.

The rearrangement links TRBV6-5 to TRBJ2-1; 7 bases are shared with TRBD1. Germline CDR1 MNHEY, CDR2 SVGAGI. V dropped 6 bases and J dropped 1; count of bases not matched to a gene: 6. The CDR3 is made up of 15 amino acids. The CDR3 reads CASSLGGPSYNEQFF. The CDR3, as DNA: TGTGCCAGCAGCCTAGGGGGCCCTTCCTACAATGAGCAGTTCTTC.

The CDR3 sequence is CATGTNDNSPLHF. The CDR3 DNA follows: TGTGCCACCGGGACAAATGATAATTCACCCCTCCACTTT. The J gene is TRBJ1-6, the V gene TRBV10-3; maybe TRBD1 (6 bases). V was cut by 10 bases and J by 5 bases, with 12 bases left in between. Germline V lookup: CDR1 ENHRY, CDR2 SYGVKD. CDR3 length: 13 residues.

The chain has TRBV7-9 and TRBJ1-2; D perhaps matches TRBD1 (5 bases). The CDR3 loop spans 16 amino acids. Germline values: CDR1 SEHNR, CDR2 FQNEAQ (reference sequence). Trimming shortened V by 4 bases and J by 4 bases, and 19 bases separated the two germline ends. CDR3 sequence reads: CASSSAGRGEFYGYTF. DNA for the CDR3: TGTGCCAGCAGCTCCGCCGGGAGGGGCGAATTCTATGGCTACACCTTC. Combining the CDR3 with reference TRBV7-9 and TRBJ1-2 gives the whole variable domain DTGVSQNPRHKITKRGQNVTFRCDPISEHNRLYWYRQTLGQGPEFLTYFQNEAQLEKSRLLSDRFSAERPKGSFSTLEIQRTEQGDSAMYLCASSSAGRGEFYGYTFGSGTRLTVV.

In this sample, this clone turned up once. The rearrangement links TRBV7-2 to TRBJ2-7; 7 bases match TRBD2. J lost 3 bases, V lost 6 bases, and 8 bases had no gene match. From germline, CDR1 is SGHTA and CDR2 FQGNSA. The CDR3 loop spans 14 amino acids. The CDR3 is CASRGGGSFYEQYF. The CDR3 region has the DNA TGTGCCAGCAGGGGAGGCGGGAGTTTCTACGAGCAGTACTTC.

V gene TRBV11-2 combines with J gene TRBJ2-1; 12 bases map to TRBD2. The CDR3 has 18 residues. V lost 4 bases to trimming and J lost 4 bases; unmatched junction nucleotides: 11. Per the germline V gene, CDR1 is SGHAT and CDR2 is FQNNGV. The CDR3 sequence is CASSSLAQTSGRYNEQFF. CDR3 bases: TGTGCCAGCAGCTCTCTCGCCCAGACTAGCGGGAGATACAATGAGCAGTTCTTC.

CDR3 coding DNA: TGTGCCAGTAGTATAGCCGGGGAGCGGGCCTACGAGCAGTACTTC. This translates into CASSIAGERAYEQYF. V is TRBV19 and J is TRBJ2-7; D might be TRBD2 (6 bases). V was cut by 1 base and J by 2 bases, with 12 bases left in between. CDR1 is LNHDA, CDR2 SQIVND, per germline (reference sequence). The CDR3 contains 15 residues.

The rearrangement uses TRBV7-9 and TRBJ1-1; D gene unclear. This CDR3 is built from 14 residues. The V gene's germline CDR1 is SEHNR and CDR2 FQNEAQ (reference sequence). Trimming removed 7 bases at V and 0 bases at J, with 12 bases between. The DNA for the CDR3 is TGTGCCAGCATCCAGACCACAGTGAACACTGAAGCTTTCTTT. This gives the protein CASIQTTVNTEAFF.

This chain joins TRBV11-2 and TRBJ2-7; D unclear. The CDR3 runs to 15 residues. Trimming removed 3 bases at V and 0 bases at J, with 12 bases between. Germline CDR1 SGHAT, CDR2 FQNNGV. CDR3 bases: TGTGCCAGCAGCTTGAGTCGTGTGAGCTCCTACGAGCAGTACTTC. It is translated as CASSLSRVSSYEQYF. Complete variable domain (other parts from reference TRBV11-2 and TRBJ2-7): EAGVAQSPRYKIIEKRQSVAFWCNPISGHATLYWYQQILGQGPKLLIQFQNNGVVDDSQLPKDRFSAERLKGVDSTLKIQPAKLEDSAVYLCASSLSRVSSYEQYFGPGTRLTVT.

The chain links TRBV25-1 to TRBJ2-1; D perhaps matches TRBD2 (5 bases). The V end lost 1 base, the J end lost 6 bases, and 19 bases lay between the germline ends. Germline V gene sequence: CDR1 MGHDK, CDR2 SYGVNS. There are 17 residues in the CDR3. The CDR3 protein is CASSESGGGSPGNEQFF. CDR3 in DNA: TGTGCCAGCAGTGAATCCGGCGGAGGATCCCCCGGCAATGAGCAGTTCTTC.

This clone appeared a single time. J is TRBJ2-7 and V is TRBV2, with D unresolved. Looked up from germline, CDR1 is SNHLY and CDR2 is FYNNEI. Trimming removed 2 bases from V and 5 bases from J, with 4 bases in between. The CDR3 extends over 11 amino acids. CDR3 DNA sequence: TGTGCCAGCAGTGAAATCAACGAGCAGTACTTC. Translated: CASSEINEQYF. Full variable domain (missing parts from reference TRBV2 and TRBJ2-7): EPEVTQTPSHQVTQMGQEVILRCVPISNHLYFYWYRQILGQKVEFLVSFYNNEISEKSEIFDDQFSVERPDGSNFTLKIRSTKLEDSAMYFCASSEINEQYFGPGTRLTVT.

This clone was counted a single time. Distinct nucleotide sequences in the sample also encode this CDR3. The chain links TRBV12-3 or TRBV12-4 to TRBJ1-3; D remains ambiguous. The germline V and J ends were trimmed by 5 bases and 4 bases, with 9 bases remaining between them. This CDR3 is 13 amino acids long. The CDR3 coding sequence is TGTGCCAGCAGTCCCTCATCCGGAAACACCATATATTTT. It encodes CASSPSSGNTIYF.

The CDR3 here is CASSGRDEQYF. As DNA, the CDR3 is TGTGCCAGCAGCGGAAGGGACGAGCAGTACTTC. The rearrangement uses TRBV7-9 and TRBJ2-7, with unresolved D. The CDR3 loop spans 11 amino acids. Trimming shortened V by 5 bases and J by 5 bases, and 7 bases separated the two germline ends. Germline-derived CDR1 and CDR2 are SEHNR and FQNEAQ (reference sequence).